This T cell receptor (beta chain) was obtained from a study of blood T cell repertoires in COVID-19. For the study at large: Both acute and convalescent COVID-19 samples were obtained from the United States, Italy and Spain. T cells, B-cell-depleted T cells, or PBMCs supplied cDNA or gDNA.

The CDR3 is 17 residues long. CDR1 and CDR2 from the germline V gene are LNHDA and SQIVND (reference sequence). V lost 7 bases to trimming and J lost 4 bases; unmatched junction nucleotides: 18. Per the original methods: Researchers report that nucleated cell counts were estimated from reference gene primer amplification. Assay used: immunoSEQ multiplex PCR; TCRdb lists only in-frame clones, some missing. V and J calls and clone size are those listed in that table; D and trimming were worked out from the DNA. The sample records fewer than 500,000 clones, more than 80% being singletons. The sequencing sample was made of peripheral blood. The genes are TRBV19 and TRBJ1-1; the match to TRBD1 covers 7 bases. This sequence was found in a woman in her thirties with active or convalescent COVID-19. CDR3 amino acids: CASNLKNTGDGGTEAFF. The CDR3 nucleotides are TGTGCCAGTAACCTTAAGAATACAGGGGATGGTGGCACTGAAGCTTTCTTT.